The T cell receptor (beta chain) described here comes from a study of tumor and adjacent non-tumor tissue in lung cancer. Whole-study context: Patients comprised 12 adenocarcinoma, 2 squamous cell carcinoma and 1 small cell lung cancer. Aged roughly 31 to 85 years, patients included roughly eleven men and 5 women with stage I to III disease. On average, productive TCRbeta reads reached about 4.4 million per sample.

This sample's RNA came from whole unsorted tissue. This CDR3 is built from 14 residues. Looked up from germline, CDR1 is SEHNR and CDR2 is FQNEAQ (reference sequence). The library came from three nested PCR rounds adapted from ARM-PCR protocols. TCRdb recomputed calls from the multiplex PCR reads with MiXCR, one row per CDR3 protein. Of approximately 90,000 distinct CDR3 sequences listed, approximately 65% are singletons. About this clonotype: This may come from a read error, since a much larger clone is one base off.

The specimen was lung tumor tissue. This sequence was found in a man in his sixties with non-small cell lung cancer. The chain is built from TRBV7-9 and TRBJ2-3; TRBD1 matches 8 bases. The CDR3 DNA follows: TGTGCCAGCAGCCCGGACAGGGACACAGATGCGCAGTATTTT. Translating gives CASSPDRDTDAQYF.